Shown below are 10 T cell receptor beta chains from a single sample sequenced in a study of PD-1 blockade in classical Hodgkin lymphoma. Indicated time point: newly diagnosed, previously untreated cHL patient sample. Sequencing was performed with immunoSEQ multiplex PCR; in TCRdb, only in-frame clones are kept and a portion is missing. The repertoire holds about 47,000 clones, with roughly 88% as singletons. Sequencing input: peripheral blood mononuclear cells (PBMCs). All receptors derive from a human donor with classical Hodgkin lymphoma.

The chain is built from TRBV30 and TRBJ1-1; D unresolved. The CDR3 sequence is 17 residues long. From germline, CDR1 is GTSNPN and CDR2 SVGIG (reference sequence). V lost 7 bases and J lost 1, with 25 bases in between. Written as DNA, the CDR3 is TGTGCCTCCACAAAAACGGTAACAGTCGCACCGAACACTGAAGCTTTCTTT. As protein: CASTKTVTVAPNTEAFF.

The chain couples TRBV18 to TRBJ2-4; no reliable D call. Germline CDR1 reads KGHSH; CDR2 reads LQKENI. The germline V and J ends were trimmed by 2 bases and 3 bases, with 11 bases remaining between them. The CDR3 is 15 residues long. CDR3 loop: CASSPRTLGKNIQYF. In DNA, the CDR3 is TGTGCCAGCTCACCAAGAACTCTCGGCAAAAACATTCAGTACTTC. Filled out from reference TRBV18 and TRBJ2-4, the complete variable domain reads NAGVMQNPRHLVRRRGQEARLRCSPMKGHSHVYWYRQLPEEGLKFMVYLQKENIIDESGMPKERFSAEFPKEGPSILRIQQVVRGDSAAYFCASSPRTLGKNIQYFGAGTRLSVL.

The rearrangement joins TRBV7-2 to TRBJ2-1, with D perhaps matching TRBD2 (6 bases). The CDR3 is 16 amino acids. Germline V lookup: CDR1 SGHTA, CDR2 FQGNSA. V lost 5 bases, J lost 2 bases, and 16 bases lay in between. CDR3 loop: CASSPEWDLPYNEQFF. CDR3 coding DNA: TGTGCCAGCAGCCCGGAATGGGACTTACCCTACAATGAGCAGTTCTTC.

The rearrangement links TRBV27 to TRBJ2-2; 7 bases map to TRBD2. The CDR3 has 15 residues. The germline V gene encodes CDR1 MNHEY and CDR2 SMNVEV (reference sequence). The V segment lost 2 bases and the J segment 4 bases; nucleotides outside the gene matches: 4. This CDR3 reads CASSLNSGPTGELFF. The CDR3 DNA reads as TGTGCCAGCAGTTTAAATAGCGGGCCCACCGGGGAGCTGTTTTTT.

The J gene is TRBJ2-1, the V gene TRBV20-1; D may be TRBD2 (5 bases). Trimming took off 1 base at V and 7 bases at J, with 5 bases between the two ends. The germline V gene has CDR1 DFQATT and CDR2 SNEGSKA (reference sequence). This CDR3 comprises 11 residues. The CDR3 nucleotides are TGCAGTGCTAGAGGGAGGAATGAGCAGTTCTTC. It specifies CSARGRNEQFF.

J is TRBJ1-5 and V is TRBV28; D not resolved. The CDR3 is made up of 13 amino acids. Per the germline V gene, CDR1 is MDHEN and CDR2 is SYDVKM. The ends were cut back, 7 bases at V and 1 base at J, with 8 bases in the middle. In DNA, the CDR3 is TGTGCCAGCAAAGTGGTGAGCAATCAGCCCCAGCATTTT. Translation: CASKVVSNQPQHF.

The chain is built from TRBV29-1 and TRBJ1-1; maybe TRBD1 (5 bases). Between the trimmed V and J ends, which lost 3 bases and 6 bases, there was a span of 14 bases. CDR3 length: 13 amino acids. Germline CDR1 SQVTM, CDR2 ANQGSEA. CDR3 coding DNA: TGCAGCGTTGATACGGGGCGGGGCGCTGAAGCTTTCTTT. Encoded protein: CSVDTGRGAEAFF.

The V call is TRBV2, the J call TRBJ2-5, with 10 bases aligning to TRBD2. V lost 4 bases, J lost 5 bases, and 1 base stayed unmatched. Germline V lookup: CDR1 SNHLY, CDR2 FYNNEI. The CDR3 runs 13 residues. CDR3 in DNA: TGTGCCAGCAGTGGGGGACTAGCGGAGACCCAGTACTTC. Protein sequence: CASSGGLAETQYF.

This clone has a handful of counts. This chain links TRBV5-1 with TRBJ2-5; D remains unclear. This CDR3 is 14 amino acids long. From germline, CDR1 is SGHRS and CDR2 YFSETQ. Trimming removed 7 bases at V and 5 bases at J, with 18 bases between. The CDR3 region is CASSDFALSETQYF. CDR3 nucleotides: TGCGCCAGCTCTGACTTCGCCTTGTCGGAGACCCAGTACTTC.

This clone was counted only a few times. The CDR3 DNA sequence: TGTGCCAGCAGCCCCGACAGGAATCAGCCCCAGCATTTT. As protein: CASSPDRNQPQHF. The chain recombines TRBV7-3 with TRBJ1-5; D is possibly TRBD1 (6 bases). V lost 5 bases and J 4 bases, leaving 9 bases between the germline ends. This CDR3 is built from 13 residues. CDR1 and CDR2 from the germline V gene are SGHTA and FQGTGA. Full variable domain (remainder filled in from reference TRBV7-3 and TRBJ1-5): GAGVSQTPSNKVTEKGKYVELRCDPISGHTALYWYRQSLGQGPEFLIYFQGTGAADDSGLPNDRFFAVRPEGSVSTLKIQRTERGDSAVYLCASSPDRNQPQHFGDGTRLSIL.